What follows are 20 T cell receptor beta chains derived from one specimen sequenced in a study of T cells in Graves' hyperthyroidism and ophthalmopathy. Template material for amplifying TCR beta CDR3 regions consisted of RNA transcripts. The HTBI primer set drove a first-round RT-PCR of the TCR CDR3. TCRdb recomputed calls from the multiplex PCR reads with MiXCR, one row per CDR3 protein. The sample holds about 380,000 distinct CDR3 sequences, 18% seen once. The sample taken for sequencing was blood. These receptors originate from a young man with Graves' ophthalmopathy.

Of note for this clonotype: The junction differs from germline at one of its ends, possibly a read error. The chain carries TRBV7-3 and TRBJ1-1; TRBD1 matches 7 bases. CDR1 and CDR2 (germline): SGHTA, FQGTGA. The CDR3 runs to 14 residues. The CDR3: CASSHTGAYTEAFF. The CDR3 nucleotides read TGCGCCAGCAGCCATACAGGGGCGTACACTGAAGCTTTCTTT.

This clonotype has ten or more counts. V gene TRBV13 combines with J gene TRBJ1-1; no reliable D call. With 5 bases removed from V and 0 bases from J, the gap between germline ends came to 19 bases. CDR1 is PRHDT, CDR2 FYEKMQ, per germline (reference sequence). The CDR3 is 17 residues long. This chain's CDR3 is CASSPVPGALLNTEAFF. CDR3 DNA sequence: TGTGCCAGCAGCCCCGTTCCCGGCGCCTTACTGAACACTGAAGCTTTCTTT.

The J gene is TRBJ2-1, the V gene TRBV6-1; D is tentatively TRBD1 or TRBD2 (5 bases each). The DNA end favors TRBJ2-7, so the J call may be wrong. Looked up from germline, CDR1 is MNHNS and CDR2 is SASEGT. CDR3 length: 14 residues. CDR3: CAIGRDDSYNEQYF. The CDR3 DNA is TGTGCCATCGGACGGGATGACAGCTACAATGAGCAGTACTTC.

This clonotype has a count of ten or more. The V gene is TRBV28, the J gene TRBJ1-5, with D maybe TRBD1 (6 bases). CDR3 length equals 17 residues. Per germline, CDR1 MDHEN and CDR2 SYDVKM. V dropped 5 bases and J dropped 7 bases, with 24 bases sitting between them. CDR3 residues: CASSLEGHHSEIQPQHF. Here the CDR3 DNA reads TGTGCCAGCAGTCTAGAGGGACATCACTCGGAAATACAGCCCCAGCATTTT.

This clonotype has just a few counts. The rearrangement links TRBV7-9 to TRBJ1-1; D unresolved. Germline-derived CDR1 and CDR2 are SEHNR and FQNEAQ (reference sequence). The V gene lost 4 bases and the J gene lost 9 bases, with 3 bases spanning the gap. This CDR3 region has 9 residues. As DNA, the CDR3 is TGTGCCAGCAGCTCACAAGCTTTCTTT. It codes for CASSSQAFF. The full variable domain, with the rest looked up from reference TRBV7-9 and TRBJ1-1, is DTGVSQNPRHKITKRGQNVTFRCDPISEHNRLYWYRQTLGQGPEFLTYFQNEAQLEKSRLLSDRFSAERPKGSFSTLEIQRTEQGDSAMYLCASSSQAFFGQGTRLTVV.

This clonotype has more than one count but fewer than ten. V and J are TRBV2 and TRBJ2-1; a weak D match, TRBD2 (5 bases). V lost 6 bases and J lost 0, with 15 bases in between. The CDR3 consists of 16 residues. CDR1 is SNHLY and CDR2 is FYNNEI in the germline V gene. DNA of the CDR3: TGTGCCAGCAGCCCAAGGAGGCAACCCTCCTACAATGAGCAGTTCTTC. Amino acids: CASSPRRQPSYNEQFF. The complete variable domain, with remaining parts taken from reference TRBV2 and TRBJ2-1, reads EPEVTQTPSHQVTQMGQEVILRCVPISNHLYFYWYRQILGQKVEFLVSFYNNEISEKSEIFDDQFSVERPDGSNFTLKIRSTKLEDSAMYFCASSPRRQPSYNEQFFGPGTRLTVL.

The chain has TRBV19 and TRBJ1-3; a weak D match, TRBD1 (5 bases). This CDR3 contains 16 residues. Trimming removed 5 bases at V and 0 bases at J, with 14 bases between. Germline lookup yields CDR1 LNHDA and CDR2 SQIVND (reference sequence). This CDR3 reads CASSPTRQTSGNTIYF. In DNA, the CDR3 is TGTGCCAGTAGTCCAACCCGACAGACCTCTGGAAACACCATATATTTT.

The table lists this clonotype with a few counts. The gene calls are TRBV18 and TRBJ2-5, with D possibly TRBD1 on 5 matching bases. This CDR3 spans 15 amino acids. Trimming removed 2 bases from V and 5 bases from J, with 15 bases in between. Germline assignment: CDR1 KGHSH and CDR2 LQKENI. The DNA for the CDR3 is TGTGCCAGCTCACCAGGCCAGGGAAGGTTGGAGACCCAGTACTTC. Amino acid sequence: CASSPGQGRLETQYF.

This clonotype was observed many times. This sequence joins TRBV11-2 and TRBJ1-2, with D perhaps matching TRBD1 (6 bases). CDR1 SGHAT and CDR2 FQNNGV come from the germline V gene. V shed 1 base and J shed 7 bases, with 22 bases lying between them. The length of the CDR3 is 17 residues. The CDR3: CASSLVLGSRGKSGYTF. CDR3 bases: TGTGCCAGCAGCTTAGTTCTCGGCAGTAGGGGGAAGAGTGGCTACACCTTC.

This chain joins TRBV7-8 and TRBJ1-4; possibly TRBD1 for D (5 bases). This CDR3 is 14 amino acids long. CDR1 and CDR2 from the germline V gene are SGHVS and FQNEAQ. The V and J ends lost 2 bases and 2 bases respectively, with 6 bases between them. The CDR3 region is CASSLHRTNEKLFF. The CDR3 DNA follows: TGTGCCAGCAGCTTACACAGGACTAATGAAAAACTGTTTTTT.

The chain is built from TRBV5-8 and TRBJ1-5; D perhaps matches TRBD1 (5 bases). Trimming cost V 1 base and J 5 bases, with 10 bases left between them. This CDR3 has 14 amino acids. Germline-derived CDR1 and CDR2 are SGHTS and YDEGEE. DNA of the CDR3: TGTGCCAGCAGCTTGCCAGGGCGAGATCAGCCCCAGCATTTT. Protein: CASSLPGRDQPQHF.

The rearrangement links TRBV19 to TRBJ1-5; 7 nucleotides agree with TRBD1. The CDR3 has 14 residues. V lost 7 bases to trimming and J lost 0 bases; unmatched junction nucleotides: 3. Germline-derived CDR1 and CDR2 are LNHDA and SQIVND (reference sequence). The CDR3 spells CASKQGYSNQPQHF. DNA of the CDR3: TGTGCCAGTAAACAGGGGTATAGCAATCAGCCCCAGCATTTT.

This sequence joins TRBV4-1 and TRBJ2-2, with a weak D call TRBD2 (5 bases). Germline lookup yields CDR1 MGHRA and CDR2 YSYEKL. This CDR3 comprises 17 residues. V was shortened by 0 bases and J by 5 bases, with 16 bases between the two germline ends. The CDR3 nucleotides read TGCGCCAGCAGCCAAGATCGGGGAGAACAAACAACCGGGGAGCTGTTTTTT. It translates to CASSQDRGEQTTGELFF.

The genes are TRBV5-1 and TRBJ2-3, with 10 bases identical to TRBD1. The CDR3 loop spans 16 amino acids. Germline CDR1 is SGHRS and CDR2 is YFSETQ. With 4 bases clipped from V and 4 bases from J, the junction kept 9 bases outside the gene matches. The CDR3 sequence is CASSGRTGGFSDTQYF. CDR3 in DNA: TGCGCCAGCAGCGGACGGACAGGGGGATTCTCAGATACGCAGTATTTT.

This clonotype was seen once. At one end the junction does not follow the germline gene, possibly because of a read error. V and J are TRBV7-9 and TRBJ1-2; no firm D call. This CDR3 comprises 15 residues. Germline loops: CDR1 SEHNR, CDR2 FQNEAQ (reference sequence). Here the CDR3 reads CVSSFSRTREYGYTF. The CDR3 DNA reads TGTGTCAGCAGCTTTAGTAGGACGCGGGAGTATGGCTACACCTTC.

The V gene is TRBV7-9, the J gene TRBJ2-5; 12 nucleotides match TRBD2. This CDR3 spans 15 amino acids. Looked up from germline, CDR1 is SEHNR and CDR2 is FQNEAQ (reference sequence). The junction had 5 bases not matched to a gene; V was cut back by 7 bases and J by 2 bases. The CDR3 DNA follows: TGTGCCAGCACCTCGACTAGCGGGGGACAAGAGACCCAGTACTTC. Translated, it gives CASTSTSGGQETQYF.

A few counts support this clonotype. One base away lies a much larger clone, so this may be a sequencing read error. This sequence joins TRBV9 and TRBJ2-3; D remains ambiguous. The CDR3 extends over 13 amino acids. Germline loops: CDR1 SGDLS, CDR2 YYNGEE. CDR3 amino acids: CASGVALTDTQYF. The CDR3 DNA follows: TGTGCCAGCGGCGTAGCTCTCACAGATACGCAGTATTTT.

This clonotype was seen ten or more times. The rearrangement joins TRBV27 to TRBJ1-2; D is undetermined. The CDR3 is 13 amino acids. The V gene's germline CDR1 is MNHEY and CDR2 SMNVEV (reference sequence). The V and J ends lost 7 bases and 6 bases respectively, with 15 bases between them. The CDR3 here is CASMGDGEHGYTF. The CDR3 DNA is TGTGCCAGCATGGGTGACGGTGAACATGGCTACACCTTC.

This clonotype was recorded at least ten times. The J gene is TRBJ1-2, the V gene TRBV12-3 or TRBV12-4, with 8 bases identical to TRBD1. The J segment lost 7 bases and the V segment lost 6 bases, leaving 7 bases of the junction unmatched. The CDR3 has 13 residues. The DNA of the CDR3 is TGTGCCAGCAGCCTGGGACAGGCTCGTGGCTACACCTTC. Protein sequence: CASSLGQARGYTF.

This clonotype was picked up a small number of times. The rearrangement links TRBV7-6 to TRBJ2-7; the match to TRBD2 covers 9 bases. The V gene end was trimmed by 3 bases and the J gene end by 3 bases; junction bases not matched to a gene: 3. The germline V gene has CDR1 SGHVS and CDR2 FNYEAQ. This CDR3 region has 14 residues. The CDR3 loop reads CASSFGGGVYEQYF. The CDR3 coding sequence is TGTGCCAGCAGCTTTGGCGGGGGGGTCTACGAGCAGTACTTC.